The 22 T cell receptor beta chains presented below share a single source sample, sequenced in a study of T cells expressing NK-cell markers. TCRdb reprocessed the 5' RACE reads; each CDR3 protein has one entry and no DNA is given. In total, the table holds hundreds of thousands of distinct CDR3 sequences. The sequenced sample was blood T cells: a sorted CD56 or NKG2C T cell subset, CD4+ or CD8+ T cells, or bulk PBMC T cells (not recorded which). Receptor source: a woman between 18 and 70 years old in good health.

The rearrangement joins TRBV18 to TRBJ2-3. CDR1 and CDR2 (germline): KGHSH, LQKENI. This CDR3 region has 13 residues. The CDR3 spells CASSPQVTDTQYF. Complete variable domain (other parts from reference TRBV18 and TRBJ2-3): NAGVMQNPRHLVRRRGQEARLRCSPMKGHSHVYWYRQLPEEGLKFMVYLQKENIIDESGMPKERFSAEFPKEGPSILRIQQVVRGDSAAYFCASSPQVTDTQYFGPGTRLTVL.

The chain couples TRBV5-6 to TRBJ2-3; TCRdb selects TRBD1, and the lack of DNA leaves this call unchecked. The CDR3 contains 16 residues. The V gene's germline CDR1 is SGHDT and CDR2 YYEEEE. CDR3 sequence: CASSLYGGQGADTQYF.

The chain couples TRBV29-1 to TRBJ2-3; TCRdb proposes TRBD1, but this gene call is untestable without DNA. The CDR3 spans 14 residues. Germline CDR1 SQVTM, CDR2 ANQGSEA. The CDR3 protein is CSVNLAGDTDTQYF.

V is TRBV6-5 and J is TRBJ2-1; TCRdb picks TRBD2, but there is no DNA to check that call. Per germline, CDR1 MNHEY and CDR2 SVGAGI. This CDR3 comprises 19 residues. The CDR3 region is CASSYTPRASGTRYNEQFF.

The rearrangement links TRBV11-2 to TRBJ2-1; TCRdb reports TRBD2, a call that lacks DNA to check it against. This CDR3 has 13 amino acids. Germline CDR1 is SGHAT and CDR2 is FQNNGV. The chain's CDR3 is CASSLQGLGEQFF.

The chain is built from TRBV7-2 and TRBJ2-3; TCRdb designates TRBD1, a call that cannot be tested without DNA. Germline values: CDR1 SGHTA, CDR2 FQGNSA. This CDR3 contains 14 residues. The CDR3: CASSLAGPPDTQYF. The whole variable domain, remainder taken from reference TRBV7-2 and TRBJ2-3, is GAGVSQSPSNKVTEKGKDVELRCDPISGHTALYWYRQSLGQGLEFLIYFQGNSAPDKSGLPSDRFSAERTGGSVSTLTIQRTQQEDSAVYLCASSLAGPPDTQYFGPGTRLTVL.

The chain is built from TRBV28 and TRBJ2-3; without DNA, the TCRdb call of TRBD2 cannot be checked. Looked up from germline, CDR1 is MDHEN and CDR2 is SYDVKM. The CDR3 is made up of 17 amino acids. The CDR3 protein is CASSPIRMSSGTDTQYF.

The rearrangement joins TRBV20-1 to TRBJ1-3; lacking DNA, the TRBD1 call made by TCRdb goes unchecked. The CDR3 runs 14 residues. CDR1 and CDR2 from the germline V gene are DFQATT and SNEGSKA (reference sequence). The chain's CDR3 is CSAVQVDSGNTIYF.

V usage is TRBV3-1 and J usage is TRBJ2-7; TCRdb names TRBD1, which stays unverified in the absence of DNA. Per the germline V gene, CDR1 is LGHDT and CDR2 is YNNKEL (reference sequence). The CDR3 is 14 residues long. This chain's CDR3 is CASTLGTASYEQYF.

This rearrangement joins TRBV29-1 to TRBJ2-3; the D call from TCRdb, TRBD1, cannot be confirmed without DNA. CDR1 SQVTM and CDR2 ANQGSEA come from the germline V gene. This CDR3 has 14 amino acids. The CDR3 loop reads CSGLGRGRPDTQYF.

J is TRBJ1-1 and V is TRBV9. Germline V gene sequence: CDR1 SGDLS, CDR2 YYNGEE. The CDR3 covers 14 residues. This chain's CDR3 is CASSPSEGRTEAFF.

This sequence joins TRBV6-1 and TRBJ1-6; the TCRdb D gene call, TRBD1, has no DNA to confirm it. Germline V gene sequence: CDR1 MNHNS, CDR2 SASEGT. This CDR3 spans 15 amino acids. This CDR3 is CASSELGGHASPLHF.

The V call is TRBV6-2 or TRBV6-3, the J call TRBJ1-1. The CDR3 extends over 14 amino acids. Germline CDR1 reads MNHEY; CDR2 reads SVGEGT. The CDR3: CASSYPTMNTEAFF.

V is TRBV27 and J is TRBJ2-1; TCRdb gives TRBD2 as the D gene, but with no DNA this cannot be confirmed. Germline V gene data show CDR1 as MNHEY and CDR2 as SMNVEV (reference sequence). The CDR3 is made up of 16 amino acids. The CDR3 loop reads CASSSGLAGIYNEQFF.

The chain employs TRBV20-1 and TRBJ2-3; the TCRdb D gene call, TRBD1, has no DNA to confirm it. This CDR3 contains 16 residues. Germline V gene data show CDR1 as DFQATT and CDR2 as SNEGSKA (reference sequence). The CDR3 protein is CSARLGLGRVTDTQYF.

This rearrangement joins TRBV19 to TRBJ2-4; the TRBD1 assignment by TCRdb is unverifiable without DNA. CDR3 length: 15 residues. From germline, CDR1 is LNHDA and CDR2 SQIVND (reference sequence). CDR3 sequence: CASRTRDLSNSIQYF.

The rearrangement links TRBV9 to TRBJ2-7; TCRdb indicates TRBD2, and absent DNA this call remains unverified. Germline CDR1 and CDR2: SGDLS and YYNGEE. This CDR3 has 17 amino acids. The CDR3 reads CASSPSVAQRSSYEQYF.

V is TRBV20-1 and J is TRBJ2-7. Germline V gene lookup returns CDR1 DFQATT and CDR2 SNEGSKA (reference sequence). The CDR3 runs to 13 residues. This CDR3 is CSARKESLYEQYF.

The V call is TRBV5-1, the J call TRBJ2-3; the D gene TCRdb calls, TRBD2, cannot be checked with no DNA. The length of the CDR3 is 17 residues. Per germline, CDR1 SGHRS and CDR2 YFSETQ. The CDR3 region is CASSLDGTSGSSGTQYF.

The CDR3 loop is CSATDRAKTQYF. This chain joins TRBV20-1 and TRBJ2-5; TCRdb's D gene call, TRBD1, goes unchecked for lack of DNA. This CDR3 has 12 residues. Looked up from germline, CDR1 is DFQATT and CDR2 is SNEGSKA (reference sequence).

This sequence joins TRBV11-1 and TRBJ2-1; the TCRdb call, TRBD1, lacks DNA for checking. The V gene's germline CDR1 is SGHAT and CDR2 FQDESV (reference sequence). This CDR3 has 18 amino acids. The chain's CDR3 is CASSYGTGAPSSYNEQFF.

The chain employs TRBV7-3 and TRBJ2-3. This CDR3 comprises 13 residues. The germline V gene has CDR1 SGHTA and CDR2 FQGTGA. CDR3 region: CASSLGHPDTQYF.